This TCR beta chain appears in the sequencing data of a study of molecular identifiers for immune sequencing clone quantification. CD8+CD4-CCR7+CD45RA+ cells were sorted as naive CD8 T cells. TCRdb reanalysed the PCR reads using MiXCR and keeps one entry per CDR3 protein. The data contain some 650,000 distinct CDR3 sequences, around 20% of them singletons. This clonotype was recorded many times. What it binds is unknown. Findings of the study overall: Naive cells had under 1% of molecules in clones above 20 RNA copies, effectors over 99%.

This receptor was taken from a human donor in good health. Some libraries in this study had Jurkat cell RNA spiked in. Sequenced input: naive CD8+ T cells from blood, with Jurkat cell RNA spiked in. Subset reported: FACS-sorted CD8+CD4-CCR7+CD45RA+ naive T cells.

The CDR3 loop is CASSLSGSGRAYEQYF. For the CDR3, the DNA is TGTGCCAGCAGCCTATCCGGTAGCGGGAGGGCCTACGAGCAGTACTTC. The chain joins TRBV9 to TRBJ2-7; the match to TRBD2 covers 11 bases. The CDR3 contains 16 residues. Germline CDR1 and CDR2: SGDLS and YYNGEE. V shed 4 bases and J 2 bases; nucleotides not matched to a gene: 8.